This entry lists 19 T cell receptor beta chains sequenced from one sample in a study of glioma-infiltrating T cells. Amplification of TCR alpha and beta CDR3 regions from RNA used iRepertoire nested multiplex PCR. TCRdb analysed the multiplex PCR reads with MiXCR anew, one entry per CDR3 protein. The sample carries roughly 190,000 distinct CDR3 sequences, over 25% recorded once. Sequencing was performed on glioma tissue, nonneoplastic brain tissue, or PBMCs (not recorded which). The receptors stem from a human donor with low-grade glioma or glioblastoma, undergoing nonglioma brain surgery, or in good health (not recorded which).

Ten or more counts support this clonotype. The chain uses TRBV6-5 and TRBJ2-7, with 10 bases matching TRBD1. The germline V gene encodes CDR1 MNHEY and CDR2 SVGAGI. The CDR3 is 18 amino acids. V shed 0 bases and J 1 base; nucleotides not matched to a gene: 9. CDR3 sequence reads: CASSYSTLTGGKSYEQYF. The CDR3 region has the DNA TGTGCCAGCAGTTACTCGACCTTGACAGGGGGCAAATCCTACGAGCAGTACTTC.

The chain is built from TRBV5-1 and TRBJ1-3; D not resolved. CDR3 length: 14 residues. In germline, CDR1 is SGHRS, CDR2 YFSETQ. Trimming took off 2 bases at V and 0 bases at J, with 6 bases between the two ends. The CDR3 is CASSFEGSGNTIYF. DNA for the CDR3: TGCGCCAGCAGCTTTGAAGGCTCTGGAAACACCATATATTTT.

This clonotype was detected many times. The gene calls are TRBV18 and TRBJ1-5; tentatively, D is TRBD1 (6 bases). Germline assignment: CDR1 KGHSH and CDR2 LQKENI. The CDR3 sequence is 15 residues long. The germline V and J ends were trimmed by 4 bases and 1 base, with 11 bases remaining between them. DNA for the CDR3: TGTGCCAGCTCACACAGGGAATCGAGCAATCAGCCCCAGCATTTT. Translating it yields CASSHRESSNQPQHF.

J is TRBJ2-7 and V is TRBV27, with TRBD2 matching over 10 bases. The junction had 8 bases not matched to a gene; V was cut back by 6 bases and J by 3 bases. CDR3 length: 15 residues. Germline V gives CDR1 MNHEY, CDR2 SMNVEV (reference sequence). The CDR3 DNA sequence: TGTGCCAGCAGCCTAACGCTAGCGGGAGACTACGAGCAGTACTTC. Encoded protein: CASSLTLAGDYEQYF.

The chain recombines TRBV5-1 with TRBJ2-7, with 7 nucleotides matching TRBD1. This CDR3 is built from 15 residues. Germline assignment: CDR1 SGHRS and CDR2 YFSETQ. The V segment lost 7 bases and the J segment 4 bases; nucleotides outside the gene matches: 14. The CDR3, as DNA: TGCGCCAGCCACGACTCCCCGGGACAGCAGTACGAGCAGTACTTC. It yields the protein CASHDSPGQQYEQYF.

As for this clonotype: This may be a read error, as it is one base from a much larger clone. CDR3 in amino acids: CASSSPPGLASNEQFF. CDR3 DNA: TGTGCCAGCAGCTCTCCTCCGGGACTAGCAAGCAATGAGCAGTTCTTC. V usage is TRBV6-2 or TRBV6-3 and J usage is TRBJ2-1; 9 positions match TRBD2. Germline V gene data show CDR1 as MNHEY and CDR2 as SVGEGT. The CDR3 runs to 16 residues. J gave up 6 bases and V 6 bases, and 12 bases lay outside the gene matches.

This clonotype was observed many times. The V and J genes are TRBV20-1 and TRBJ2-2; 7 nucleotides agree with TRBD2. CDR1 is DFQATT, CDR2 SNEGSKA, per germline (reference sequence). This CDR3 is built from 15 residues. V lost 5 bases, J lost 2 bases, and 8 bases stayed unmatched. CDR3 bases: TGCAGTGCTGCGGATTTAGCGGGCAACACCGGGGAGCTGTTTTTT. This encodes CSAADLAGNTGELFF.

Concerning this clonotype: A much larger clone sits a single nucleotide away, making a read error possible. The V and J genes are TRBV29-1 and TRBJ1-1; D remains ambiguous. The CDR3 has 12 residues. CDR1 is SQVTM, CDR2 ANQGSEA, per germline. V was shortened by 4 bases and J by 6 bases, with 12 bases between the two germline ends. CDR3 protein: CSVGDLRAEAFF. CDR3 DNA: TGCAGCGTTGGAGATCTGAGGGCTGAAGCTTTCTTT.

This clonotype was found a few times. The rearrangement uses TRBV7-3 and TRBJ2-3; no firm D call. This CDR3 contains 14 residues. V lost 6 bases and J lost 0, with 10 bases in between. The germline V gene encodes CDR1 SGHTA and CDR2 FQGTGA. This chain's CDR3 is CASSSYGSTDTQYF. The DNA for the CDR3 is TGTGCCAGCAGTTCTTATGGGAGCACAGATACGCAGTATTTT.

Written as DNA, the CDR3 is TGTGAAAGCAGTCTACCGGGACAGGGGCTGGGGGGCTACACCTTC. This gives the protein CESSLPGQGLGGYTF. The chain carries TRBV28 and TRBJ1-2, with TRBD1 matching 10 bases. This CDR3 spans 15 amino acids. Germline V gives CDR1 MDHEN, CDR2 SYDVKM.

To note about this clonotype: A clone one base away is much larger, so this may be a read error. The chain has TRBV6-6 and TRBJ1-2; a weak D match, TRBD1 (5 bases). Germline V gene data show CDR1 as MNHNY and CDR2 as SVGAGI (reference sequence). The germline V and J ends were trimmed by 4 bases and 8 bases, with 11 bases remaining between them. This CDR3 region has 12 residues. The CDR3 DNA sequence: TGTGCCAGCAGTTGTGGGGGGTACGGCTACACCTTC. It yields the protein CASSCGGYGYTF.

The chain uses TRBV2 and TRBJ2-1, with D possibly being TRBD2 (6 bases). V was trimmed by 3 bases and J by 9 bases, leaving 12 bases between them. CDR1 and CDR2 from the germline V gene are SNHLY and FYNNEI. The CDR3 runs 13 residues. CDR3 residues: CASSDFGRGEQFF. The CDR3 DNA is TGTGCCAGCAGTGATTTCGGGAGAGGTGAGCAGTTCTTC.

This chain uses TRBV11-3 with TRBJ2-5, with 7 bases fitting TRBD1. Trimming removed 4 bases from V and 5 bases from J; junction bases left unmatched: 7. This CDR3 is 14 amino acids long. Germline V gene lookup returns CDR1 SGHNT and CDR2 YENEEA. CDR3 sequence: CASSSGTARETQYF. The CDR3 coding sequence is TGTGCCAGCAGCTCCGGGACAGCTCGGGAGACCCAGTACTTC.

The chain is built from TRBV4-3 and TRBJ2-7; maybe TRBD2 (6 bases). Trimming pared 1 base from V and 4 bases from J, leaving 20 bases between. Per germline, CDR1 LGHNA and CDR2 YSLEER. This CDR3 spans 17 amino acids. CDR3: CASSQVAGPILLYEQYF. DNA of the CDR3: TGCGCCAGCAGCCAAGTTGCGGGACCGATACTTTTATACGAGCAGTACTTC.

The V and J genes are TRBV6-1 and TRBJ2-3; weak D call: TRBD2 (6 bases). Germline V gene lookup returns CDR1 MNHNS and CDR2 SASEGT. Trimming took off 4 bases at V and 13 bases at J, with 24 bases between the two ends. This CDR3 contains 15 residues. The CDR3: CASSAPSVSTDKKYF. DNA of the CDR3: TGTGCCAGCAGTGCCCCTAGCGTTAGCACAGATAAGAAGTATTTT.

In DNA form, the CDR3 reads TGTGCCAGCAGCCCTCGACAGGGGAGCTCCTACAATGAGCAGTTCTTC. Translation gives CASSPRQGSSYNEQFF. V and J are TRBV3-1 and TRBJ2-1; TRBD1 aligns across 8 bases. CDR3 size: 16 residues. J was trimmed by 0 bases and V by 4 bases; bases with no gene match: 5. Germline V gene lookup returns CDR1 LGHDT and CDR2 YNNKEL (reference sequence).

Ten or more counts support this clonotype. The genes are TRBV5-1 and TRBJ2-1, with a tentative D call TRBD2 (6 bases). The CDR3 spans 15 residues. The germline gives CDR1 SGHRS, CDR2 YFSETQ. The V end lost 4 bases, the J end lost 1 base, and 12 bases lay between the germline ends. CDR3 DNA: TGCGCCAGCAGCCTGGGACTGATTTCCTACAATGAGCAGTTCTTC. It encodes CASSLGLISYNEQFF.

This clonotype was seen a handful of times. The rearrangement links TRBV11-2 to TRBJ2-3; 10 bases align to TRBD2. J was trimmed by 2 bases and V by 5 bases; bases with no gene match: 7. Germline V gene lookup returns CDR1 SGHAT and CDR2 FQNNGV. The CDR3 sequence is 16 residues long. The CDR3, as DNA: TGTGCCAGCAGCCAAAGGACTAGCGGATCCACAGATACGCAGTATTTT. Translation gives CASSQRTSGSTDTQYF.

For this clonotype: With a much larger clone just one base away, this may be a read error. The genes are TRBV18 and TRBJ2-3; D unresolved. V was shortened by 3 bases and J by 5 bases, with 12 bases between the two germline ends. This CDR3 is built from 14 residues. Germline loops: CDR1 KGHSH, CDR2 LQKENI. The CDR3 here is CASSPRPYKDTQYF. The CDR3 DNA is TGTGCCAGCTCACCTAGACCATACAAAGATACGCAGTATTTT.